This is a list of T cell receptor beta chains from one sample in a study of blood T cell repertoires in COVID-19. This table comes from immunoSEQ multiplex PCR, and its TCRdb copy is limited to in-frame clones, with some not included. Seen here are roughly 200,000 clones, around 82% observed once, and the top ten hold around 7.9%. Input material: peripheral blood. These receptors were collected from a man aged 40-50 years with active or convalescent COVID-19. Each CDR3 is given with its conserved first and last residue. D genes are given only for firm matches. Some rows have no size entry. The others give once, few or many, or a class for an expanded clone.

V gene	clone size	D gene	J gene	CDR3 DNA	CDR3 protein
TRBV10-3	NA	TRBD1	TRBJ1-2	TGTGCCATCAGTGGTGAGACAGGGGAGAGAGATGGCTACACCTTC	CAISGETGERDGYTF
TRBV6-6	NA	TRBD2	TRBJ2-2	TGTGCCACTCACTTAGCGGGAAACGGGGAGCTGTTTTTT	CATHLAGNGELFF
TRBV5-4	NA	NA	TRBJ2-1	TGTGCCAGCAGCTTGGAGGTTAGCCATGAGCAGTTCTTC	CASSLEVSHEQFF
TRBV7-8	NA	TRBD1	TRBJ2-2	TGTGCCAGCAGCTTAAGGGTCCCCGGACAGGGGGGCACCGGGGAGCTGTTTTTT	CASSLRVPGQGGTGELFF
TRBV4-1	NA	NA	TRBJ1-2	TGCGCCAGCAGCCAGACGACAGCTAACTATGGCTACACCTTC	CASSQTTANYGYTF
TRBV5-1	NA	NA	TRBJ1-2	TGCGCCAGCAGCTCGGGGTCCTCTAACTATGGCTACACCTTC	CASSSGSSNYGYTF
TRBV28	NA	TRBD1	TRBJ1-1	TGTGCCAGCAGTTTAGGACAGGACGGGGACACTGAAGCTTTCTTT	CASSLGQDGDTEAFF
TRBV19	NA	NA	TRBJ1-5	TGTGCCAGTAGGCGAAGTGGCAATCAGCCCCAGCATTTT	CASRRSGNQPQHF
TRBV2	NA	TRBD1	TRBJ1-1	TGTGCCAGCAGCAGTCAGGGGGCAACTGAAGCTTTCTTT	CASSSQGATEAFF
TRBV4-3	NA	TRBD1	TRBJ2-5	TGCGCCAGCAGCCAAGACCCACCGACAGGGACGGGGGAGACCCAGTACTTC	CASSQDPPTGTGETQYF
TRBV5-6	NA	TRBD1	TRBJ1-6	TGTGCCAGCAGCTACGACAGGGGGCCAAATTCACCCCTCCACTTT	CASSYDRGPNSPLHF
TRBV7-9	few	NA	TRBJ1-4	TGTGCCAGCAGCCAGGGGTCAAATGAAAAACTGTTTTTT	CASSQGSNEKLFF
TRBV6-2/TRBV6-3	NA	NA	TRBJ2-6	TGTGCCAGCAGTCCCTCCAAGGGGGGGACGGGCTCTGGGGCCAACGTCCTGACTTTC	CASSPSKGGTGSGANVLTF
TRBV10-1	NA	NA	TRBJ2-1	TGCGCCAGCAGTGAAGTGCAGGGTTCCTACAATGAGCAGTTCTTC	CASSEVQGSYNEQFF
TRBV19	NA	TRBD1	TRBJ2-5	TGTGCCAGTAGGGACAGGGTAGAGACCCAGTACTTC	CASRDRVETQYF
TRBV6-1	NA	NA	TRBJ1-1	TGTGCCAGCAGTGAACTAGCGGATCTGAACACTGAAGCTTTCTTT	CASSELADLNTEAFF
TRBV5-1	once	TRBD1	TRBJ1-6	TGCGCCAGCAGCCCCACCGGGACAGGAGACTCACCCCTCCACTTT	CASSPTGTGDSPLHF
TRBV2	NA	TRBD1	TRBJ1-6	TGTGCCAGCAGTGAGGGACAGGGGTTGCCCCTCCACTTT	CASSEGQGLPLHF
TRBV5-8	NA	NA	TRBJ2-3	TGTGCCAGCAGCTTGGGGTGGAGCGCCCTTAGCACAGATACGCAGTATTTT	CASSLGWSALSTDTQYF
TRBV5-1	NA	TRBD1	TRBJ1-1	TGCGCCAGCAGCTCGAAATCCGGGACAGGGACTTTGAACACTGAAGCTTTCTTT	CASSSKSGTGTLNTEAFF
TRBV6-5	few	NA	TRBJ1-6	TGTGCCAGCAGTTACCCGGTTCGGGGTTCACCCCTCCACTTT	CASSYPVRGSPLHF
TRBV24-1	NA	TRBD1	TRBJ1-2	TGTGCCACCAGTGATTCCAGCCTAGGACAGGATAACTATGGCTACACCTTC	CATSDSSLGQDNYGYTF
TRBV7-9	few	NA	TRBJ1-1	TGTGCCAGCAGCTTATGGAGCCAGGGGATCACTGAAGCTTTCTTT	CASSLWSQGITEAFF
TRBV5-4	NA	TRBD1	TRBJ2-7	TGTGCCAGCAGTGGGACAGGGCCCTACGAGCAGTACTTC	CASSGTGPYEQYF
TRBV21-1	NA	NA	TRBJ1-2	TGTGCCAGCAGCAAAGTATCACAACAAACCTTC	CASSKVSQQTF
TRBV18	few	TRBD1	TRBJ2-3	TGTGCCAGCTCACCTCCGGGACAGGGGGACGGAGATACGCAGTATTTT	CASSPPGQGDGDTQYF
TRBV6-6	NA	NA	TRBJ1-5	TGTGCCAGCAGCCGTCGTCAGGATAGCAATCAGCCCCAGCATTTT	CASSRRQDSNQPQHF
TRBV10-1	NA	NA	TRBJ2-3	TGCGCCAGCAGTGCCCACCCAGCGGAAACGCAGTATTTT	CASSAHPAETQYF
TRBV9	NA	NA	TRBJ2-3	TGTGCCAGCAGCGTCGGGTCCTCAAACCAAGATACGCAGTATTTT	CASSVGSSNQDTQYF
TRBV12-5	NA	TRBD2	TRBJ2-1	TGTGCTAGTGGTTTAGGGGGGACTAGCGAACACTCCTACAATGAGCAGTTCTTC	CASGLGGTSEHSYNEQFF